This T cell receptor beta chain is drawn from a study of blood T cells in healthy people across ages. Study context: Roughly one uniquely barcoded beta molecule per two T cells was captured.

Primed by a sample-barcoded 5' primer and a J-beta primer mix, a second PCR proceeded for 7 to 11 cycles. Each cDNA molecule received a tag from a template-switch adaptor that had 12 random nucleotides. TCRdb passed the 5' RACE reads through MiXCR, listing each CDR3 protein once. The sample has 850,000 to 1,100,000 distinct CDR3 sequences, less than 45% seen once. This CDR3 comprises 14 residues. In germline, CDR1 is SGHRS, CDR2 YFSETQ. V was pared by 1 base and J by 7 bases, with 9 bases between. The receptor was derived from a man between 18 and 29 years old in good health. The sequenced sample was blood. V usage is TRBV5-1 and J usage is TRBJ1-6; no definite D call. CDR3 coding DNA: TGCGCCAGCAGCTTGACAGATTCAAATTCACCCCTCCACTTT. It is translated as CASSLTDSNSPLHF.